One sample yielded the 20 T cell receptor beta chains listed below, sequenced in a study of control samples from healthy donors and cancer patients. Libraries were prepared by immunoSEQ multiplex PCR; TCRdb keeps only in-frame clonotypes and omits some of them. The sample shows more than 150,000 clones, roughly 93% of them seen only once. The specimen sequenced was blood. The receptors come from a man aged 18 to 35 in good health.

In nucleotides, the CDR3 is TGTGCCAGCAGTCCGACAGGTCTCTATGGCTACACCTTC. Protein product: CASSPTGLYGYTF. This chain links TRBV12-3 or TRBV12-4 with TRBJ1-2, with D tentatively TRBD1 (6 bases). The CDR3 totals 13 residues. The germline V and J ends were trimmed by 5 bases and 4 bases, with 11 bases remaining between them.

The chain recombines TRBV9 with TRBJ2-7; TRBD2 agrees at 10 bases. Germline assignment: CDR1 SGDLS and CDR2 YYNGEE. This CDR3 is built from 17 residues. After removal of 0 bases from V and 1 base from J, the junction contained 7 bases not matched to a gene. CDR3 in DNA: TGTGCCAGCAGCGTAGGGCCGAGCGGGGGGGGATCCTACGAGCAGTACTTC. The encoded protein is CASSVGPSGGGSYEQYF.

The chain links TRBV19 to TRBJ2-1; 10 nucleotides line up with TRBD2. The ends lost 9 bases at V and 4 bases at J; junction bases unmatched: 3. This CDR3 is 13 amino acids long. Per the germline V gene, CDR1 is LNHDA and CDR2 is SQIVND (reference sequence). CDR3 protein: CASVAGGYNEQFF. As DNA, the CDR3 is TGTGCCAGCGTAGCGGGGGGTTACAATGAGCAGTTCTTC.

The chain couples TRBV5-5 to TRBJ1-3; D remains ambiguous. CDR1 is SGHKS, CDR2 YYEKEE, per germline (reference sequence). CDR3 size: 17 residues. Trimming cost V 0 bases and J 0 bases, with 13 bases left between them. Here the CDR3 DNA reads TGTGCCAGCAGCTTGGCCATTGGACGGAGCTCTGGAAACACCATATATTTT. Translated, it gives CASSLAIGRSSGNTIYF.

The count of this clone is one. This chain uses TRBV5-1 with TRBJ1-3, with D unclear. Germline CDR1 and CDR2: SGHRS and YFSETQ. The ends were cut back, 2 bases at V and 4 bases at J, with 19 bases in the middle. This CDR3 spans 17 amino acids. The CDR3 coding sequence is TGCGCCAGCAGCTTATTTTCAACGGGCCTCAGGGGAAACACCATATATTTT. Its protein product is CASSLFSTGLRGNTIYF.

This clone appeared once. The rearrangement uses TRBV14 and TRBJ2-5, with D hard to call. Germline assignment: CDR1 SGHDN and CDR2 FVKESK. CDR3 size: 11 residues. The V and J ends lost 4 bases and 1 base respectively, with 1 base between them. The CDR3 DNA reads TGTGCCAGCAGCCTCCAAGAGACCCAGTACTTC. Translated, it gives CASSLQETQYF.

The chain recombines TRBV7-2 with TRBJ2-1; 10 bases fit TRBD1. Germline V gene sequence: CDR1 SGHTA, CDR2 FQGNSA. The CDR3 has 16 amino acids. V trimming: 4 bases; J trimming: 8 bases; junction bases outside the gene matches: 11. This CDR3 is CASSYAPGQGIDEQFF. CDR3 in DNA: TGTGCCAGCAGCTACGCACCGGGACAGGGGATCGATGAGCAGTTCTTC.

The chain links TRBV24-1 to TRBJ2-5, with D tentatively TRBD1 (6 bases). The germline V gene has CDR1 KGHDR and CDR2 SFDVKD. V shed 7 bases and J shed 1 base, with 9 bases lying between them. The CDR3 covers 13 residues. The CDR3 sequence is CATRGQPQETQYF. CDR3 in DNA: TGTGCCACCAGAGGACAGCCCCAAGAGACCCAGTACTTC.

The gene calls are TRBV6-5 and TRBJ2-7; D might be TRBD2 (6 bases). This CDR3 contains 11 residues. CDR1 and CDR2 from the germline V gene are MNHEY and SVGAGI. The V and J ends lost 8 bases and 3 bases respectively, with 8 bases between them. The CDR3 loop reads CASGTLYEQYF. The DNA of the CDR3 is TGTGCCAGCGGGACTCTCTACGAGCAGTACTTC.

This clone was seen a single time. The chain links TRBV5-6 to TRBJ2-3, with TRBD2 matching over 10 bases. In germline, CDR1 is SGHDT, CDR2 YYEEEE. The length of the CDR3 is 15 residues. The trim removed 7 bases at V and 2 bases at J, leaving 7 bases unmatched. In nucleotides, the CDR3 is TGTGCCAGCCGGAATCTAGCGGGGGACACAGATACGCAGTATTTT. Translated, it gives CASRNLAGDTDTQYF.

This sequence joins TRBV5-4 and TRBJ2-7; D could derive from TRBD1 or TRBD2 (5 bases each). Trimming left V 4 bases short and J 3 bases short, with 11 bases between. This CDR3 comprises 13 residues. Germline assignment: CDR1 SGHNT and CDR2 YYREEE (reference sequence). In nucleotides, the CDR3 is TGTGCCAGCAGCCGGGACGGGATCTACGAGCAGTACTTC. It codes for CASSRDGIYEQYF.

The rearrangement links TRBV27 to TRBJ1-1; D perhaps matches TRBD1 (5 bases). V was shortened by 3 bases and J by 4 bases, with 9 bases between the two germline ends. The CDR3 totals 13 residues. Germline V lookup: CDR1 MNHEY, CDR2 SMNVEV (reference sequence). This CDR3 reads CASSFRDGTEAFF. The DNA for the CDR3 is TGTGCCAGCAGTTTCCGGGACGGCACTGAAGCTTTCTTT.

The chain is built from TRBV6-1 and TRBJ1-2; D uncertain. V lost 2 bases to trimming and J lost 8 bases, with 12 bases between them. The V gene's germline CDR1 is MNHNS and CDR2 SASEGT. The CDR3 is 13 amino acids. The CDR3 loop is CASSERRLGGYTF. DNA of the CDR3: TGTGCCAGCAGTGAAAGGAGGTTAGGGGGCTACACCTTC.

As DNA, the CDR3 is TGCGCCAGCAGCTTGACCCCGGGAACCTACGAGCAGTACTTC. This sequence encodes CASSLTPGTYEQYF. The chain carries TRBV5-1 and TRBJ2-7; weak D call: TRBD2 (5 bases). Trimming removed 1 base at V and 2 bases at J, with 10 bases between. This CDR3 is built from 14 residues. CDR1 and CDR2 (germline): SGHRS, YFSETQ.

The J gene is TRBJ2-5, the V gene TRBV10-2, with D unresolved. Germline-derived CDR1 and CDR2 are WSHSY and SAAADI. V was trimmed by 2 bases and J by 1 base, leaving 8 bases between them. This CDR3 comprises 14 residues. The CDR3 region is CASSEGWSQETQYF. The CDR3 DNA sequence: TGCGCCAGCAGTGAGGGCTGGAGCCAAGAGACCCAGTACTTC.

This chain uses TRBV27 with TRBJ1-2; D gene unclear. V lost 8 bases and J lost 13, with 8 bases in between. The CDR3 sequence is 8 residues long. Germline CDR1 reads MNHEY; CDR2 reads SMNVEV (reference sequence). CDR3 residues: CASAPGTF. The CDR3 nucleotides read TGTGCCAGCGCCCCGGGCACCTTC.

For the CDR3, the DNA is TGTGCCAGCAGTCGGACAGGGGAAGGGTTCACTGAAGCTTTCTTT. As protein: CASSRTGEGFTEAFF. This sequence joins TRBV6-4 and TRBJ1-1; TRBD1 matches at 9 bases. J was trimmed by 4 bases and V by 5 bases; bases with no gene match: 8. CDR1 and CDR2 from the germline V gene are MRHNA and SNTAGT. The CDR3 has 15 residues.

The chain recombines TRBV4-1 with TRBJ2-3; 8 bases line up with TRBD2. With V trimmed by 10 bases and J by 0 bases, 6 bases remained unmatched. The germline V gene has CDR1 MGHRA and CDR2 YSYEKL. CDR3 length: 14 residues. The CDR3 reads CATNGGESTDTQYF. CDR3 coding DNA: TGCGCCACCAACGGGGGGGAAAGCACAGATACGCAGTATTTT.

V usage is TRBV28 and J usage is TRBJ1-6; D is possibly TRBD1 (5 bases). The CDR3 is 14 residues long. Trimming took off 7 bases at V and 6 bases at J, with 13 bases between the two ends. CDR1 and CDR2 from the germline V gene are MDHEN and SYDVKM. The CDR3 DNA is TGTGCCAGCATCCCGGGACGGACTAATTCACCCCTCCACTTT. It codes for CASIPGRTNSPLHF.

This clone was counted between two and nine times. J is TRBJ1-5 and V is TRBV19; tentative D call: TRBD1 (6 bases). Germline CDR1 LNHDA, CDR2 SQIVND (reference sequence). The CDR3 is 13 residues long. Between the trimmed V and J ends, which lost 7 bases and 3 bases, there was a span of 10 bases. CDR3: CASTRTDNQPQHF. CDR3 DNA sequence: TGTGCCAGTACTAGGACAGACAATCAGCCCCAGCATTTT. Full variable domain (outside the CDR3, taken from reference TRBV19 and TRBJ1-5): DGGITQSPKYLFRKEGQNVTLSCEQNLNHDAMYWYRQDPGQGLRLIYYSQIVNDFQKGDIAEGYSVSREKKESFPLTVTSAQKNPTAFYLCASTRTDNQPQHFGDGTRLSIL.